This TCR beta chain is from a study of OX40 agonist ivuxolimab in advanced cancers. About the investigation overall: Ivuxolimab was a fully human IgG2 agonistic monoclonal antibody targeting the costimulatory receptor OX40 (CD134). Intravenous ivuxolimab was administered to patients every 2 weeks at six dose levels: 0.01, 0.1, 0.3, 1.5, 3 and 10 mg/kg. Of the approximately 50 dose-escalation patients, hepatocellular carcinoma was present in about 20, melanoma in some 15, renal cell carcinoma in 9 and head and neck cancer in 9. The dose-escalation cohort was 82.7% male with a mean age of approximately 60 years, ranging from about 20 to 85. Patients were allowed to have had prior anti-PD-1, anti-PD-L1 or anti-CTLA-4 therapy, and 40% of the dose-escalation patients had been treated with checkpoint inhibitors. Three dose-escalation patients achieved partial responses, one with hepatocellular carcinoma and two with cutaneous melanoma. Peripheral TCRbeta sequencing was intended to test whether TCR sequence diversity was altered and clonal T-cell expansion was caused by ivuxolimab. The paper covers the monotherapy dose-escalation part of the phase I ivuxolimab trial, which included N of about 56 patients. Overall results and qualifications from the work: On average, CD8+ T cells showed more expanded clones than CD4+ T cells after ivuxolimab. Low levels of normalized T-cell clonal expansion were also seen in some patients who did not respond. Clonal expansion of both CD4+ and CD8+ blood T cells was observed from baseline to week 6 at doses 0.1 to 3.0 mg/kg. Antigen specificity was not determined for the clonally expanded peripheral T cells. In the 0.1-3.0 mg/kg groups, partial responders were among the patients with the lowest normalized peripheral clonal expansion, particularly in CD8+ T cells.

Patients with a history of autoimmune disease or receiving systemic immunosuppression were excluded from the trial. Peripheral blood for TCR sequencing was collected from all dose cohorts at baseline, on cycle 4 day 1, and on cycle 7 day 1. The samples were taken from a phase I, first-in-human, multicenter, open-label dose-escalation trial of ivuxolimab. Adults with locally advanced or metastatic melanoma, renal cell, hepatocellular, or head and neck squamous cell carcinoma were enrolled in the trial. Before TCR sequencing, CD4+ T cells and CD8+ T cells were sorted from peripheral blood as separate populations. Genomic DNA was isolated from the sorted cells so that the TCRbeta CDR3 region could be sequenced. The immunoSEQ Assay was used to sequence the TCRbeta CDR3 regions. TCRdb stores this immuneACCESS table with in-frame sequences only. Part of the clones is absent; in the studies checked, under half of the shortfall reflects unresolved V genes, and no reason is known for the rest. In all, the sample holds approximately 90,000 clones, and less than 95% of those were seen once. Roughly 9.3% of the sample is held by the ten biggest clonotypes.

Note on this clone: What antigen it recognizes has not been identified. No qualities accompany the bases; no much larger clone lies one base away.

The source material was CD4+ or CD8+ T cells sorted from blood, sampled in a trial of the OX40 agonist ivuxolimab. This clonotype originated in an adult with an advanced solid tumor such as melanoma, head and neck, liver or kidney cancer.

The CDR3 reads as follows: CASSLSTDTQYF. The nucleotide sequence is given as TGTGCCAGCAGCTTGAGCACAGATACGCAGTATTTT. The chain is encoded by TRBV7-9 joined to TRBJ2-3; the D gene is unclear. The germline V gene (reference sequence) specifies SEHNR as CDR1 and FQNEAQ as CDR2. Including the terminal cysteine and phenylalanine, the CDR3 comprises 12 residues. Just CDR3 DNA is preserved here, 36 bases in frame from base 1. V is shortened by 3 bases, J by 0 bases, and the region joining them spans 1 base. Extended through the reference TRBV7-9 and TRBJ2-3 proteins, this CDR3 yields the full variable domain: DTGVSQNPRHKITKRGQNVTFRCDPISEHNRLYWYRQTLGQGPEFLTYFQNEAQLEKSRLLSDRFSAERPKGSFSTLEIQRTEQGDSAMYLCASSLSTDTQYFGPGTRLTVL.